The 24 T cell receptor beta chains listed next were all sequenced from one sample in a study of shared clonotypes between healthy human individuals. The naive CD8 population came from CD45RO-negative cells selected for CCR7, without terminally differentiated effector memory CD45RA+ cells. Sequenced by immunoSEQ multiplex PCR; TCRdb stores in-frame clones only, minus some. The table has 1.5 million to 2.5 million clones, approximately 94% seen once. The sample taken for sequencing was naive CD8+ T cells sorted from blood. Receptor source: a man aged 18 to 35 in good health.

The rearrangement joins TRBV4-1 to TRBJ2-3, with unresolved D. Germline V gene data show CDR1 as MGHRA and CDR2 as YSYEKL. V lost 0 bases to trimming and J lost 0 bases, with 16 bases between them. This CDR3 region has 18 residues. The CDR3 coding sequence is TGCGCCAGCAGCCAAGACTCGAACAGCGACCCTAGCACAGATACGCAGTATTTT. Its translation: CASSQDSNSDPSTDTQYF.

This chain connects TRBV6-5 to TRBJ1-1; D is unresolved. The CDR3 runs to 15 residues. Trimming shortened V by 0 bases and J by 4 bases, and 12 bases separated the two germline ends. Germline CDR1 and CDR2: MNHEY and SVGAGI. CDR3 in DNA: TGTGCCAGCAGTTACTCCCCATGGGAGAGCACTGAAGCTTTCTTT. It translates to CASSYSPWESTEAFF.

The chain carries TRBV19 and TRBJ1-2, with TRBD1 identical over 9 bases. The V gene end was trimmed by 3 bases and the J gene end by 7 bases; junction bases not matched to a gene: 12. This CDR3 has 16 residues. CDR1 is LNHDA and CDR2 is SQIVND in the germline V gene (reference sequence). The CDR3 DNA sequence: TGTGCCAGTAGTATCCCCCGTGGGACAGGGAAAACTGGCTACACCTTC. It yields the protein CASSIPRGTGKTGYTF.

The chain joins TRBV19 to TRBJ2-1; tentatively, D is TRBD2 (7 bases). Germline CDR1 LNHDA, CDR2 SQIVND (reference sequence). The CDR3 length is 14 residues. Trimming shortened V by 1 base and J by 6 bases, and 10 bases separated the two germline ends. DNA of the CDR3: TGTGCCAGTAGTATAGGGGAGGGGGTCAATGAGCAGTTCTTC. This sequence encodes CASSIGEGVNEQFF.

The rearrangement uses TRBV28 and TRBJ2-3; TRBD2 aligns across 9 bases. The CDR3 is 17 residues long. The V gene end was trimmed by 4 bases and the J gene end by 0 bases; junction bases not matched to a gene: 8. CDR1 is MDHEN and CDR2 is SYDVKM in the germline V gene. The chain's CDR3 is CASSSPLAGKSTDTQYF. CDR3 in DNA: TGTGCCAGCAGTTCACCTCTAGCGGGGAAGAGCACAGATACGCAGTATTTT. The variable domain in full, completed from reference TRBV28 and TRBJ2-3, reads DVKVTQSSRYLVKRTGEKVFLECVQDMDHENMFWYRQDPGLGLRLIYFSYDVKMKEKGDIPEGYSVSREKKERFSLILESASTNQTSMYLCASSSPLAGKSTDTQYFGPGTRLTVL.

The rearrangement uses TRBV4-1 and TRBJ2-3; TRBD1 might be the D (5 bases). The CDR3 has 15 amino acids. V lost 5 bases to trimming and J lost 2 bases, with 14 bases between them. In germline, CDR1 is MGHRA, CDR2 YSYEKL. Here the CDR3 reads CASSWTLGPTDTQYF. The CDR3 region has the DNA TGCGCCAGCAGCTGGACATTGGGCCCCACAGATACGCAGTATTTT.

CDR3 region: CSVVSGTGANVLTF. For the CDR3, the DNA is TGCAGCGTTGTATCAGGGACAGGGGCCAACGTCCTGACTTTC. The rearrangement uses TRBV29-1 and TRBJ2-6; D may be TRBD1 (6 bases). V was shortened by 4 bases and J by 4 bases, with 11 bases between the two germline ends. CDR1 and CDR2 from the germline V gene are SQVTM and ANQGSEA. CDR3 size: 14 residues.

The chain combines TRBV7-8 with TRBJ2-3, with TRBD2 identical over 11 bases. The V segment lost 1 base and the J segment 2 bases; nucleotides outside the gene matches: 5. Germline assignment: CDR1 SGHVS and CDR2 FQNEAQ. The CDR3 contains 17 residues. CDR3 in DNA: TGTGCCAGCAGCTTAGGACTAGCGGGGTCTAACACAGATACGCAGTATTTT. This gives the protein CASSLGLAGSNTDTQYF.

Details on this clone: The sample contains more than one DNA sequence encoding this CDR3. The chain joins TRBV9 to TRBJ1-1; no firm D call. Germline V CDR1 and CDR2: SGDLS, YYNGEE. Trimming took off 0 bases at V and 5 bases at J, with 5 bases between the two ends. The CDR3 runs to 12 residues. CDR3 in DNA: TGTGCCAGCAGCGTAGTCGGGACTGAAGCTTTCTTT. Protein: CASSVVGTEAFF.

As to this clone: The germline gene is not matched at one end of the junction; a read error may be the cause. Other DNA sequences in the same sample also yield this CDR3. The chain links TRBV19 to TRBJ2-2; TRBD2 agrees at 12 bases. Per the germline V gene, CDR1 is LNHDA and CDR2 is SQIVND (reference sequence). This CDR3 contains 16 residues. The CDR3 bases are TGTGCCAGTAGTCCAGGACTAGCGGGGAACACCGGAGAGCTGTTTTTT. This sequence encodes CASSPGLAGNTGELFF.

The chain is built from TRBV7-9 and TRBJ1-5, with D unresolved. V gave up 1 base and J gave up 5 bases, with 15 bases separating them. Germline assignment: CDR1 SEHNR and CDR2 FQNEAQ (reference sequence). The CDR3 is 16 residues long. In DNA form, the CDR3 reads TGTGCCAGCAGCTTAGGAGAAAGTATACTGCATCAGCCCCAGCATTTT. It encodes CASSLGESILHQPQHF.

The V and J genes are TRBV5-1 and TRBJ1-1; 7 nucleotides match TRBD1. The junction had 18 bases not matched to a gene; V was cut back by 4 bases and J by 6 bases. CDR3 length: 17 residues. From germline, CDR1 is SGHRS and CDR2 YFSETQ. The CDR3 bases are TGCGCCAGCAGCGAGGAGGGGGCGCTGGGTTATGTCCCTGAAGCTTTCTTT. This encodes CASSEEGALGYVPEAFF.

The DNA for the CDR3 is TGTGCCAGCAGCCCCCCGGGACTAGGAACCGAGCAGTACTTC. This encodes CASSPPGLGTEQYF. The rearrangement joins TRBV9 to TRBJ2-7, with 8 bases that match TRBD2. This CDR3 contains 14 residues. CDR1 and CDR2 (germline): SGDLS, YYNGEE. V was pared by 4 bases and J by 6 bases, with 9 bases of the junction left unmatched. The complete variable domain, with remaining parts taken from reference TRBV9 and TRBJ2-7, reads DSGVTQTPKHLITATGQRVTLRCSPRSGDLSVYWYQQSLDQGLQFLIQYYNGEERAKGNILERFSAQQFPDLHSELNLSSLELGDSALYFCASSPPGLGTEQYFGPGTRLTVT.

J is TRBJ1-4 and V is TRBV15; D may be TRBD1 (6 bases). V lost 6 bases and J lost 7, with 18 bases in between. Germline loops: CDR1 LNHNV, CDR2 YYDKDF (reference sequence). The CDR3 consists of 15 residues. CDR3 sequence: CATSETGGFGEKLFF. CDR3 bases: TGTGCCACCAGTGAAACGGGGGGCTTCGGTGAAAAACTGTTTTTT.

This chain connects TRBV7-9 to TRBJ2-7; TRBD1 matches at 11 bases. The CDR3 covers 15 residues. CDR1 is SEHNR, CDR2 FQNEAQ, per germline (reference sequence). V dropped 3 bases and J dropped 2; count of bases not matched to a gene: 3. CDR3 in amino acids: CASSFGTGGTYEQYF. CDR3 bases: TGTGCCAGCAGCTTTGGGACAGGGGGAACCTACGAGCAGTACTTC.

The rearrangement joins TRBV7-9 to TRBJ2-3, with D uncertain. The CDR3 extends over 13 amino acids. V was clipped by 5 bases and J by 4 bases, with 10 bases between them. Germline-derived CDR1 and CDR2 are SEHNR and FQNEAQ (reference sequence). CDR3 nucleotides: TGTGCCAGCAGCCCCAGCCGGGCAGATACGCAGTATTTT. It specifies CASSPSRADTQYF.

The V gene is TRBV4-1, the J gene TRBJ2-7, with 7 positions matching TRBD2. The CDR3 runs 11 residues. Germline loops: CDR1 MGHRA, CDR2 YSYEKL. Germline trimming cut 7 bases from V and 5 bases from J; bases unmatched to any gene: 2. This CDR3 is CASTGGHEQYF. The CDR3 bases are TGCGCCAGCACGGGGGGTCACGAGCAGTACTTC.

The chain employs TRBV7-9 and TRBJ2-7, with TRBD1 identical over 7 bases. This CDR3 has 14 residues. Losses at the gene ends were 5 bases for V and 3 bases for J; bases not matched to a gene: 7. CDR1 and CDR2 (germline): SEHNR, FQNEAQ (reference sequence). CDR3 amino acids: CASSLSTGSYEQYF. CDR3 nucleotides: TGTGCCAGCAGCCTCTCGACAGGGAGCTACGAGCAGTACTTC. Variable domain in full (rest from reference TRBV7-9 and TRBJ2-7): DTGVSQNPRHKITKRGQNVTFRCDPISEHNRLYWYRQTLGQGPEFLTYFQNEAQLEKSRLLSDRFSAERPKGSFSTLEIQRTEQGDSAMYLCASSLSTGSYEQYFGPGTRLTVT.

V and J are TRBV7-8 and TRBJ2-7; 11 positions agree with TRBD2. The trim removed 5 bases at V and 3 bases at J, leaving 15 bases unmatched. The CDR3 contains 18 residues. Germline CDR1 SGHVS, CDR2 FQNEAQ. CDR3: CASSPPGTSGLLFYEQYF. In nucleotides, the CDR3 is TGTGCCAGCAGCCCCCCCGGGACTAGCGGCCTCCTCTTCTACGAGCAGTACTTC.

The genes are TRBV7-2 and TRBJ2-7; 12 bases are shared with TRBD2. CDR3 length: 16 amino acids. With 4 bases clipped from V and 2 bases from J, the junction kept 6 bases outside the gene matches. Germline-derived CDR1 and CDR2 are SGHTA and FQGNSA. The CDR3 loop reads CASSSLTSGGPYEQYF. DNA of the CDR3: TGTGCCAGCAGCTCCCTGACTAGCGGGGGCCCCTACGAGCAGTACTTC.

The DNA of the CDR3 is TGCGCCAGCAGCCACCTGCCGGCAGCCTACAATGAGCAGTTCTTC. It specifies CASSHLPAAYNEQFF. The V gene is TRBV4-1, the J gene TRBJ2-1; D gene ambiguous. The V end was cut by 3 bases, the J end by 2 bases, with 11 bases between. The CDR3 spans 15 residues. Germline values: CDR1 MGHRA, CDR2 YSYEKL.

The V gene is TRBV30, the J gene TRBJ2-3, with D tentatively TRBD1 (5 bases). Germline values: CDR1 GTSNPN, CDR2 SVGIG (reference sequence). This CDR3 spans 15 amino acids. Between the trimmed V and J ends, which lost 1 base and 0 bases, there was a span of 11 bases. CDR3 coding DNA: TGTGCCTGGAGTGACCAGGGCGTCAGCACAGATACGCAGTATTTT. It specifies CAWSDQGVSTDTQYF.

The gene calls are TRBV27 and TRBJ2-1, with a possible D match to TRBD2 (7 bases). This CDR3 is 15 amino acids long. Germline V CDR1 and CDR2: MNHEY, SMNVEV (reference sequence). V lost 6 bases and J lost 2, with 14 bases in between. The chain's CDR3 is CASSQGGGAYNEQFF. In DNA form, the CDR3 reads TGTGCCAGCAGCCAAGGAGGGGGGGCCTACAATGAGCAGTTCTTC.

The genes are TRBV7-9 and TRBJ1-4; D remains ambiguous. V was clipped by 5 bases and J by 5 bases, with 18 bases between them. Germline V gives CDR1 SEHNR, CDR2 FQNEAQ (reference sequence). The CDR3 covers 16 residues. CDR3 sequence (DNA): TGTGCCAGCAGCCCGAGCTTAGGAGCCGACAATGAAAAACTGTTTTTT. The encoded protein is CASSPSLGADNEKLFF.